This TCR beta chain was observed in a study of neurological immune-mediated disorders. This CDR3 has 14 residues. CDR1 is SGHRS, CDR2 YFSETQ, per germline. Trimming cost V 1 base and J 5 bases, with 11 bases left between them. Broader study findings: The greatest TCR clonal expansion occurred in HTLV-1-associated myelopathy and the least in multiple sclerosis, which fell below healthy controls.

TCRdb reprocessed the 5' RACE reads via MiXCR and lists one record per CDR3 protein. The sample has about 79,000 distinct CDR3 sequences, 13% to 15% seen once. Blood bank volunteers in Maryland, USA, served as healthy controls. Unsorted libraries were prepared from 2 million PBMCs that had been stored at -80 C. This clonotype was seen at least ten times. The antigen is not known. The sequence derives from a woman aged 50 to 65 in good health. Specimen: PBMCs. The rearrangement uses TRBV5-1 and TRBJ2-3, with D perhaps assigned TRBD1 or TRBD2 (6 bases each). CDR3 DNA: TGCGCCAGCAGCTTGTCGGGGGCGCGAGATACGCAGTATTTT. Its protein is CASSLSGARDTQYF.